This T cell receptor beta chain was sequenced during a study of cytomegalovirus exposure and HLA in healthy donors. Study-wide points: On later analysis, the bulk of CMV-associated TCR beta chains appeared to be HLA-restricted. Specificity for CMV antigens was confirmed in vitro for a few of the CMV-associated chains.

The donors were healthy bone marrow donors. As for this clone: Its target is not known.

V gave up 5 bases and J gave up 10 bases; unmatched junction bases: 8. The germline V gene has CDR1 GTSNPN and CDR2 SVGIG (reference sequence). The CDR3 sequence is 13 residues long. PCR amplification relied on 60 Vbeta primers (plus 13 Jbeta primers). Profiling relied on immunoSEQ multiplex PCR, and the TCRdb table lists in-frame clones only, not all of them. The sample includes about 130,000 clones, 80% of them seen just once. V usage is TRBV30 and J usage is TRBJ1-4, with 9 bases identical to TRBD1. This sequence was found in a man aged 25 to 45 in good health and CMV-seronegative. What was sequenced was PBMCs. CDR3 loop: CAWSRDRAGKLFF. The CDR3 region has the DNA TGTGCCTGGTCCCGGGACAGGGCTGGAAAACTGTTTTTT. The full variable domain, in which reference TRBV30 and TRBJ1-4 provide the parts outside the CDR3, is SQTIHQWPATLVQPVGSPLSLECTVEGTSNPNLYWYRQAAGRGLQLLFYSVGIGQISSEVPQNLSASRPQDRQFILSSKKLLLSDSGFYLCAWSRDRAGKLFFGSGTQLSVL.